What follows is one TCR beta chain and its context. The germline gives CDR1 GTSNPN, CDR2 SVGIG (reference sequence). V was pared by 4 bases and J by 2 bases, with 21 bases between. The CDR3 totals 16 residues. Assay used: immunoSEQ multiplex PCR; TCRdb lists only in-frame clones, some missing. The sample has roughly 550,000 clones; roughly 74% are singletons. This record belongs to a study of shared T cell receptors in the human thymus. The same sample was also studied in work on human thymus T cells. That investigation notes: Donation was from healthy Finnish infants who were having corrective surgery that addressed congenital heart defects. Corrective heart surgery yielded the resections from which the thymus tissue came. Related research examined unrelated individuals and reported that their thymic repertoires overlapped highly.

The specimen sequenced was thymocytes. The TCR was taken from a boy in the first two years of life with a congenital heart defect. The chain has TRBV30 and TRBJ2-7; tentatively, D is TRBD2 (8 bases). This CDR3 reads CAWITTSGGTAYEQYF. For the CDR3, the DNA is TGTGCCTGGATTACAACCTCGGGGGGGACAGCCTACGAGCAGTACTTC.